The next 26 T cell receptor beta chains were all read from a single sample in a study of regulatory T cells in long-lasting Graves disease. With iRepertoire HTBI primers and Arm-PCR of CDR3 regions, TCR beta libraries were built. In TCRdb, the multiplex PCR reads were re-called with MiXCR into one record per CDR3 protein. The sample has roughly 250,000 distinct CDR3 sequences; 15% to 20% are singletons. Stated time point: newly diagnosed GD, antithyroid drugs for less than 3 months. PBMCs provided the RNA from which the TCR library was made. This sample was shared with a second study, whose subject was T cells in Graves' hyperthyroidism and ophthalmopathy.

The material was peripheral blood mononuclear cells (PBMCs), obtained at new diagnosis, from a patient treated with antithyroid drugs. All receptors come from a woman in her 30s with Graves disease.

About this clonotype: A much larger clone differs from this one at a single base, so this may be a read error. The genes are TRBV6-2 or TRBV6-3 and TRBJ2-1; the D gene is possibly TRBD2 (6 bases). The ends were cut back, 5 bases at V and 6 bases at J, with 26 bases in the middle. CDR3 size: 18 residues. From germline, CDR1 is MNHEY and CDR2 SVGEGT. This CDR3 reads CASSEALTGQGLPNEQFF. The CDR3 region has the DNA TGTGCCAGCAGTGAAGCGTTGACGGGGCAGGGACTCCCCAATGAGCAGTTCTTC.

A single count supports this clonotype. V is TRBV20-1 and J is TRBJ2-1; 16 nucleotides agree with TRBD2. Unmatched junction bases numbered 8, after V lost 3 bases and J lost 9 bases. Per germline, CDR1 DFQATT and CDR2 SNEGSKA (reference sequence). This CDR3 spans 16 amino acids. CDR3 residues: CSASPGLAGGLGEQFF. CDR3 sequence (DNA): TGCAGTGCTAGCCCGGGACTAGCGGGGGGGCTTGGTGAGCAGTTCTTC.

This clonotype was counted ten times or more. The rearrangement joins TRBV12-3 or TRBV12-4 to TRBJ2-7; D is ambiguous. CDR3 length: 12 amino acids. V lost 3 bases to trimming and J lost 4 bases, with 7 bases between them. Here the CDR3 reads CASSLATYEQYF. The CDR3 nucleotides are TGTGCCAGCAGTTTGGCGACTTACGAGCAGTACTTC.

This clonotype was counted many times. The rearrangement joins TRBV2 to TRBJ1-1; no clear D. The length of the CDR3 is 12 residues. Trimming pared 3 bases from V and 7 bases from J, leaving 9 bases between. The germline CDR1 and CDR2 sequences are SNHLY and FYNNEI. The CDR3 bases are TGTGCCAGCAGTGAGGGCCGTCATGAAGCTTTCTTT. Protein sequence: CASSEGRHEAFF.

There are many counts of this clonotype. V and J are TRBV12-3 or TRBV12-4 and TRBJ2-1; TRBD2 matches 12 bases. The CDR3 spans 16 residues. V lost 5 bases to trimming and J lost 7 bases; unmatched junction nucleotides: 9. CDR3 sequence: CASSRASGGAVNEQFF. DNA of the CDR3: TGTGCCAGCAGTCGAGCTAGCGGGGGGGCCGTAAATGAGCAGTTCTTC.

This clonotype was counted a few times. The chain recombines TRBV4-1 with TRBJ1-6; D may be TRBD1 (5 bases). The CDR3 covers 19 residues. In germline, CDR1 is MGHRA, CDR2 YSYEKL. The ends were cut back, 0 bases at V and 6 bases at J, with 21 bases in the middle. The CDR3 DNA reads TGCGCCAGCAGCCAAGAAGGAGGGGCTCTAACATCGAGTAATTCACCCCTCCACTTT. Protein: CASSQEGGALTSSNSPLHF.

This clonotype came up many times. Here the CDR3 reads CASSYGQETQYF. The CDR3 DNA sequence: TGTGCCAGCAGTTATGGGCAAGAGACCCAGTACTTC. This chain links TRBV6-2 or TRBV6-3 with TRBJ2-5; D uncertain. The CDR3 is made up of 12 amino acids. Germline V gene sequence: CDR1 MNHEY, CDR2 SVGEGT. V gave up 3 bases and J gave up 2 bases, with 4 bases separating them.

The rearrangement links TRBV10-3 to TRBJ2-7; tentatively, D is TRBD2 (6 bases). V was cut by 4 bases and J by 2 bases, with 15 bases left in between. Looked up from germline, CDR1 is ENHRY and CDR2 is SYGVKD. The length of the CDR3 is 15 residues. The CDR3 DNA is TGTGCCATCAGTGGTGGGGGGATAGAACCCTACGAGCAGTACTTC. This translates into CAISGGGIEPYEQYF.

This clonotype was counted ten times or more. The chain couples TRBV5-1 to TRBJ2-1, with a tentative D call TRBD1 (6 bases). CDR3 length equals 15 residues. The germline V gene encodes CDR1 SGHRS and CDR2 YFSETQ. The V end was cut by 4 bases, the J end by 3 bases, with 14 bases between. DNA of the CDR3: TGCGCCAGCAGCGCGAGGGGGACGGACTACAATGAGCAGTTCTTC. This codes for CASSARGTDYNEQFF.

This clonotype was detected many times. This chain uses TRBV19 with TRBJ1-2, with D perhaps matching TRBD1 (6 bases). Trimming removed 6 bases from V and 0 bases from J, with 11 bases in between. CDR1 is LNHDA, CDR2 SQIVND, per germline (reference sequence). The CDR3 covers 14 residues. The CDR3 DNA reads as TGTGCCAGTAGACGGACAGCCACTAACTATGGCTACACCTTC. The encoded protein is CASRRTATNYGYTF. Supplemented by reference TRBV19 and TRBJ1-2, the full variable domain reads DGGITQSPKYLFRKEGQNVTLSCEQNLNHDAMYWYRQDPGQGLRLIYYSQIVNDFQKGDIAEGYSVSREKKESFPLTVTSAQKNPTAFYLCASRRTATNYGYTFGSGTRLTVV.

This clonotype was recorded many times. The chain combines TRBV6-5 with TRBJ1-2; D is possibly TRBD1 (6 bases). The germline V gene has CDR1 MNHEY and CDR2 SVGAGI. V lost 2 bases, J lost 2 bases, and 9 bases lay in between. This CDR3 region has 14 residues. The CDR3 loop reads CASSYEGGNYGYTF. CDR3 bases: TGTGCCAGCAGTTACGAAGGGGGAAACTATGGCTACACCTTC.

The V gene is TRBV28, the J gene TRBJ2-6; 8 positions match TRBD1. CDR1 and CDR2 from the germline V gene are MDHEN and SYDVKM. The CDR3 spans 20 residues. The J segment lost 0 bases and the V segment lost 6 bases, leaving 16 bases of the junction unmatched. CDR3 region: CASSPRGWGQANSGANVLTF. CDR3 bases: TGTGCCAGCAGCCCGAGGGGGTGGGGACAGGCTAACTCTGGGGCCAACGTCCTGACTTTC.

This clonotype was found many times. The rearrangement links TRBV5-1 to TRBJ1-1, with D perhaps TRBD1 (5 bases). Trimming removed 5 bases from V and 0 bases from J, with 8 bases in between. This CDR3 is built from 13 residues. From germline, CDR1 is SGHRS and CDR2 YFSETQ. The CDR3 reads CASRGVLNTEAFF. CDR3 nucleotides: TGCGCCAGCAGGGGGGTTTTGAACACTGAAGCTTTCTTT.

In this sample, this clonotype turned up many times. The chain combines TRBV20-1 with TRBJ2-7; D gene uncertain. Trimming stripped 0 bases from V and 3 bases from J, with 6 bases between. The CDR3 is 12 amino acids. Germline lookup yields CDR1 DFQATT and CDR2 SNEGSKA (reference sequence). The CDR3 region has the DNA TGCAGTGCTAGAGATCACCTCTACGAGCAGTACTTC. Protein: CSARDHLYEQYF.

This clonotype was seen just once. Given a far larger clone just one base away, this is likely a sequencing read error. This rearrangement joins TRBV7-9 to TRBJ2-1; tentatively, D is TRBD2 (5 bases). Germline lookup yields CDR1 SEHNR and CDR2 FQNEAQ (reference sequence). The CDR3 spans 14 residues. With 1 base removed from V and 10 bases from J, the gap between germline ends came to 14 bases. The CDR3 region has the DNA TGTGCCAGCAGCTTAGAGGGCGGAGGCTACGAGCAGTTCTTC. Translation: CASSLEGGGYEQFF.

This chain connects TRBV6-5 to TRBJ1-5, with D possibly being TRBD1 (6 bases). V was cut by 2 bases and J by 2 bases, with 22 bases left in between. The germline V gene encodes CDR1 MNHEY and CDR2 SVGAGI. This CDR3 has 19 residues. CDR3: CASSYTPSYRVTGNQPQHF. CDR3 coding DNA: TGTGCCAGCAGTTACACCCCAAGCTACAGGGTTACAGGCAATCAGCCCCAGCATTTT.

This clonotype was seen ten or more times. The rearrangement uses TRBV7-9 and TRBJ1-1; D possibly corresponds to TRBD1 (6 bases). CDR3 size: 14 residues. The germline gives CDR1 SEHNR, CDR2 FQNEAQ (reference sequence). V lost 4 bases and J lost 6, with 15 bases in between. CDR3 DNA: TGTGCCAGCAGCTCCCCACAGGGTGGAGCTGAAGCTTTCTTT. It yields the protein CASSSPQGGAEAFF.

This clonotype has at least ten counts. This rearrangement joins TRBV12-3 or TRBV12-4 to TRBJ1-2; D perhaps matches TRBD1 (5 bases). The CDR3 is 13 amino acids. V was cut by 5 bases and J by 8 bases, with 15 bases left in between. The CDR3 reads CASSIGGVEGYTF. CDR3 DNA sequence: TGTGCCAGCAGTATCGGAGGGGTAGAGGGCTACACCTTC.

Many counts were recorded for this clonotype. The genes are TRBV6-2 or TRBV6-3 and TRBJ2-7; 15 nucleotides line up with TRBD2. The CDR3 extends over 15 amino acids. Losses at the gene ends were 5 bases for V and 6 bases for J; bases not matched to a gene: 5. Per the germline V gene, CDR1 is MNHEY and CDR2 is SVGEGT. Here the CDR3 reads CASSGLAGGQSEQYF. The CDR3 bases are TGTGCCAGCAGTGGACTAGCGGGGGGGCAAAGCGAGCAGTACTTC.

This clonotype showed up many times. The rearrangement links TRBV9 to TRBJ1-4; a possible D gene is TRBD1 (5 bases). V gave up 0 bases and J gave up 4 bases, with 10 bases separating them. CDR3 size: 15 residues. The germline CDR1 and CDR2 sequences are SGDLS and YYNGEE. The CDR3 sequence: CASSVAGRGNEKLFF. The CDR3 DNA reads TGTGCCAGCAGCGTAGCGGGGCGGGGTAATGAAAAACTGTTTTTT. The whole variable domain, remainder taken from reference TRBV9 and TRBJ1-4, is DSGVTQTPKHLITATGQRVTLRCSPRSGDLSVYWYQQSLDQGLQFLIQYYNGEERAKGNILERFSAQQFPDLHSELNLSSLELGDSALYFCASSVAGRGNEKLFFGSGTQLSVL.

The table lists this clonotype with many counts. The gene calls are TRBV2 and TRBJ1-5; 7 bases are a match to TRBD1. This CDR3 is 14 amino acids long. J gave up 0 bases and V 6 bases, and 2 bases lay outside the gene matches. The germline gives CDR1 SNHLY, CDR2 FYNNEI. In DNA form, the CDR3 reads TGTGCCAGCAGCCGGGACAGTAGCAATCAGCCCCAGCATTTT. It yields the protein CASSRDSSNQPQHF.

This clonotype was seen repeatedly, ten times or more. The rearrangement joins TRBV4-1 to TRBJ1-2; D is possibly TRBD1 (6 bases). The germline CDR1 and CDR2 sequences are MGHRA and YSYEKL. V lost 1 base and J lost 4, with 16 bases in between. The CDR3 runs to 16 residues. This chain's CDR3 is CASSQGTASGSYGYTF. The CDR3 DNA sequence: TGCGCCAGCAGCCAAGGGACAGCCTCCGGGAGCTATGGCTACACCTTC.

The chain has TRBV6-5 and TRBJ2-3; no clear D gene. The CDR3 sequence is 16 residues long. Between the trimmed V and J ends, which lost 3 bases and 2 bases, there was a span of 15 bases. Germline-derived CDR1 and CDR2 are MNHEY and SVGAGI. This chain's CDR3 is CASSYDGGRITDTQYF. In nucleotides, the CDR3 is TGTGCCAGCAGTTATGACGGCGGCAGAATCACAGATACGCAGTATTTT.

This clonotype was seen many times. This chain uses TRBV6-5 with TRBJ1-1; D call uncertain. Trimming removed 0 bases at V and 12 bases at J, with 17 bases between. There are 14 residues in the CDR3. The germline CDR1 and CDR2 sequences are MNHEY and SVGAGI. DNA of the CDR3: TGTGCCAGCAGTTACTCGATGTCAGGTCTAGAAACTTTCTTT. Residues: CASSYSMSGLETFF.

The table lists this clonotype with many counts. The rearrangement links TRBV29-1 to TRBJ1-2; D is unresolved. CDR3 size: 12 residues. CDR1 and CDR2 (germline): SQVTM, ANQGSEA. Between the trimmed V and J ends, which lost 0 bases and 8 bases, there was a span of 10 bases. This CDR3 is CSVEDFGEGYTF. CDR3 DNA: TGCAGCGTTGAAGATTTCGGGGAAGGCTACACCTTC.

This clonotype was detected many times. This sequence joins TRBV29-1 and TRBJ2-2; TRBD1 matches 7 bases. CDR1 and CDR2 from the germline V gene are SQVTM and ANQGSEA. This CDR3 region has 14 residues. The V and J ends lost 4 bases and 1 base, in that order; junction bases with no gene match: 3. CDR3 sequence: CSVGDSQNTGELFF. The DNA for the CDR3 is TGCAGCGTTGGGGACAGCCAGAACACCGGGGAGCTGTTTTTT.